This T cell receptor beta chain was found in a study of blood T cell repertoires in COVID-19. The overall study: Both acute and convalescent COVID-19 samples were obtained from the United States, Italy and Spain.

Trimming removed 8 bases at V and 4 bases at J, with 11 bases between. Per the germline V gene, CDR1 is MGHRA and CDR2 is YSYEKL. The CDR3 length is 12 residues. Source study methods: Using reference gene primer amplification, nucleated cell counts were estimated. TCRdb keeps only in-frame clones here, not all; method: immunoSEQ multiplex PCR. V and J calls and clone size are given by that table; D and trimming were obtained from the DNA. The sample holds 40,000 to 55,000 clones, approximately 88% seen once. This TCR derives from a man aged 45-65 years with active COVID-19. The V call is TRBV4-1, the J call TRBJ1-1; weak D call: TRBD1 (5 bases). The specimen was peripheral blood. This CDR3 is CASSPDTTEAFF. CDR3 sequence (DNA): TGCGCCAGCTCCCCGGACACCACTGAAGCTTTCTTT.